Listed below are T cell receptor beta chains from one sample, sequenced in a study of CD8 T cells in Susac syndrome. TCRdb redid the calling of the immunoSEQ multiplex PCR reads with MiXCR, one entry per CDR3 protein. This sample carries some 100,000 distinct CDR3 sequences, 90% to 96% of them seen once, and the ten largest clones take roughly 0.099%. Material: CD4+ T cells from PBMCs. These receptors were obtained from a human donor in good health. Each CDR3 is given with its conserved first and last residue. A D gene is named only where the DNA matches it firmly. The size field is filled for only some rows; it gives once, few, many or a size class.

TRBJ2-1 | TRBV18 | - | TRBD1 | CASSPLSGQGPNEQFF | TGTGCCAGCTCACCTCTATCGGGACAGGGACCCAATGAGCAGTTCTTC
TRBJ1-2 | TRBV29-1 | once | TRBD1 | CSVEDRGPGYGYTF | TGCAGCGTTGAAGACAGGGGGCCGGGCTATGGCTACACCTTC
TRBJ1-5 | TRBV6-5 | - | - | CASSYSHSNQPQHF | TGTGCCAGCAGTTACAGTCATAGCAATCAGCCCCAGCATTTT
TRBJ1-1 | TRBV7-2 | - | - | CASSKDVYTEAFF | TGTGCCAGCAGCAAGGACGTGTACACTGAAGCTTTCTTT
TRBJ2-4 | TRBV20-1 | - | - | CSADALAKNIQYF | TGCAGTGCCGACGCCCTAGCCAAAAACATTCAGTACTTC
TRBJ2-3 | TRBV7-3 | once | TRBD1 | CASSSGTGQSTDTQYF | TGTGCCAGCAGCTCCGGGACAGGGCAAAGCACAGATACGCAGTATTTT
TRBJ2-4 | TRBV6-2/TRBV6-3 | once | - | CASSYMVTKNIQYF | TGTGCCAGCAGTTACATGGTGACCAAAAACATTCAGTACTTC
TRBJ2-5 | TRBV28 | - | - | CASSLDSAETQYF | TGTGCCAGCAGCCTCGACAGCGCTGAGACCCAGTACTTC
TRBJ1-1 | TRBV29-1 | once | - | CSARTQLNTEASF | TGCAGCGCTAGGACACAGCTGAACACTGAAGCTTCCTTT
TRBJ1-4 | TRBV6-5 | - | - | CASSYRRINEKLFF | TGTGCCAGCAGTTACCGACGGATTAATGAAAAACTGTTTTTT
TRBJ1-5 | TRBV28 | - | - | CASKRRSQRSQPQHF | TGTGCCAGCAAACGCAGGAGCCAAAGGAGCCAGCCCCAGCATTTT
TRBJ2-6 | TRBV3-1 | - | - | CASSQDVLGREKSGANVLTF | TGTGCCAGCAGCCAAGACGTATTGGGACGAGAAAAGTCTGGGGCCAACGTCCTGACTTTC
TRBJ1-6 | TRBV2 | - | - | CASFRAGRSPLHF | TGTGCCAGCTTCCGGGCAGGGCGATCACCCCTCCACTTT
TRBJ1-1 | TRBV20-1 | - | - | CSAFTGTEAFF | TGCAGTGCTTTCACAGGGACTGAAGCTTTCTTT
TRBJ2-7 | TRBV18 | - | TRBD2 | CASSGLAGGNQYF | TGTGCCAGCTCAGGACTAGCGGGAGGAAACCAGTACTTC
TRBJ1-1 | TRBV19 | - | TRBD1 | CASSRDRVGTEAFF | TGTGCCAGTAGTAGAGACAGGGTCGGCACTGAAGCTTTCTTT
TRBJ2-5 | TRBV7-2 | - | TRBD1 | CASSLVGTGIQETQYF | TGTGCCAGCAGCTTAGTGGGGACAGGCATCCAAGAGACCCAGTACTTC
TRBJ2-1 | TRBV7-2 | - | - | CASSFGLGEQFF | TGTGCCAGCAGCTTTGGGTTGGGGGAGCAGTTCTTC
TRBJ1-2 | TRBV3-1 | - | - | CASSQGGGYTF | TGTGCCAGCAGCCAAGGGGGTGGCTACACCTTC